This TCR beta chain was recorded in a study of cytomegalovirus exposure and HLA in healthy donors. General study findings and limits: Later on, an analysis showed TCR association rates differing by HLA locus, with DRB1 the most and HLA-C the fewest. It was reported in a later analysis that an Asian-associated ancestry cluster showed fewer N-insertions than the 666-donor mean.

Amplification used 60 Vbeta primers and 13 Jbeta primers. Original handling: Later analysis identified tens of millions of unique TCR beta chains, about 10 million shared. Some clones are missing from TCRdb's copy, which holds only in-frame ones; the method was immunoSEQ multiplex PCR. V, J and clone size are those of that table, while D and trimming were read from the DNA. This table has approximately 210,000 clones, approximately 80% appearing once. Trimming cost V 5 bases and J 0 bases, with 11 bases left between them. Per the germline V gene, CDR1 is MNHEY and CDR2 is SVGAGI. The CDR3 contains 14 residues. For this clone: The antigen is not known.

The source of this sequence is a woman aged 50 to 60 in good health and CMV-seropositive. The specimen sequenced was PBMCs. The gene calls are TRBV6-5 and TRBJ2-7; the D is unclear. The CDR3 protein is CASSVTLSSYEQYF. In nucleotides, the CDR3 is TGTGCCAGCAGTGTGACATTAAGCTCCTACGAGCAGTACTTC.